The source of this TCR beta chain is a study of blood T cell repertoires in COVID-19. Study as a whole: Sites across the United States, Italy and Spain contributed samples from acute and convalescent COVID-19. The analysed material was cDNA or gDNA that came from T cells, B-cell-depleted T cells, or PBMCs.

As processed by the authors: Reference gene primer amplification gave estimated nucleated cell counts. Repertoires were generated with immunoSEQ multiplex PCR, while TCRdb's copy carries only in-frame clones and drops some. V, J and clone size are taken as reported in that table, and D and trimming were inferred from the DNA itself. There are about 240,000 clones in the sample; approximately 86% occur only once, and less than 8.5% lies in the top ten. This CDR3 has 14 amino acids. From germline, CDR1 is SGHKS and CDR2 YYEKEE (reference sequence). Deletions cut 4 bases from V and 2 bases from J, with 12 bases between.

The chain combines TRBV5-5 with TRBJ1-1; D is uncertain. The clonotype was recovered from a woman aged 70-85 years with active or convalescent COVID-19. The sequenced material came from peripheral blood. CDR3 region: CASSPATPNTEAFF. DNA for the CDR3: TGTGCCAGCAGCCCTGCGACACCTAACACTGAAGCTTTCTTT.